One and the same sample provided the 15 T cell receptor beta chains below, sequenced in a study of T cell repertoires in cytomegalovirus infection (dated by TCRdb to about 2019). Sequenced on an Illumina HiSeq 1500. TCRdb redid the processing of the public reads, applying fastp at Q25 and MiXCR, and retained in-frame beta chains. Every entry covers one CDR3 protein and lists the most common genes and DNA from its rows. The table for this sample lists approximately 400,000 distinct CDR3 sequences; around 32% of them were counted only once. Together, the top ten hold approximately 13% of the sample. The sample was PBMCs. All receptors come from a human donor in good health (CMV status not recorded). Some clones in this sample may be carry-over from other donors' samples.

This clonotype occurred a few times. V and J are TRBV7-2 and TRBJ1-2; no firm D call. Germline CDR1 SGHTA, CDR2 FQGNSA. The CDR3 length is 14 residues. Trimming cost V 0 bases and J 4 bases, with 9 bases left between them. The chain's CDR3 is CASSLALVGYGYTF. CDR3 sequence (DNA): TGTGCCAGCAGCTTAGCTCTGGTCGGCTATGGCTACACCTTC.

Remarks on this clonotype: No conserved phenylalanine or tryptophan ends this CDR3, so it is likely a read error. The chain employs TRBV28 and TRBJ1-4; 8 bases match TRBD1. V was clipped by 9 bases and J by 3 bases; unmatched bases: 3. Germline V lookup: CDR1 MDHEN, CDR2 SYDVKM. The CDR3 covers 13 residues. The CDR3: CASRDRPNEKLFL. As DNA, the CDR3 is TGTGCCAGTAGGGACAGGCCTAATGAAAAACTGTTTTTG.

This clonotype was recorded a few times. The J gene is TRBJ1-5, the V gene TRBV24-1; tentatively, D is TRBD1 (5 bases). Trimming cost V 1 base and J 7 bases, with 16 bases left between them. Germline V CDR1 and CDR2: KGHDR, SFDVKD. This CDR3 is 16 amino acids long. This chain's CDR3 is CATSDFRDGRGQPQHF. The CDR3 coding sequence is TGTGCCACCAGTGATTTCAGGGACGGCCGAGGCCAGCCCCAGCATTTT.

This clonotype has a count of ten or more. The gene calls are TRBV7-8 and TRBJ2-4, with D possibly matching TRBD1 (7 bases). V lost 5 bases and J 7 bases, leaving 21 bases between the germline ends. The CDR3 extends over 16 amino acids. The germline gives CDR1 SGHVS, CDR2 FQNEAQ. The CDR3 is CASSPQIGGGMNIQYF. The CDR3 DNA sequence: TGTGCCAGCAGCCCACAGATTGGAGGGGGCATGAACATTCAGTACTTC.

The V and J genes are TRBV20-1 and TRBJ1-5; D remains unclear. This CDR3 contains 14 residues. CDR1 is DFQATT, CDR2 SNEGSKA, per germline (reference sequence). V lost 2 bases and J lost 0, with 8 bases in between. This CDR3 reads CSARSPISNQPQHF. Here the CDR3 DNA reads TGCAGTGCTAGATCCCCGATTAGCAATCAGCCCCAGCATTTT.

V usage is TRBV23-1 and J usage is TRBJ2-4; D may be TRBD2 (5 bases). TRBV23-1 counts as an open reading frame of uncertain function. This CDR3 is 15 amino acids long. V shed 4 bases and J shed 6 bases, with 16 bases lying between them. The CDR3 here is CASSPPEAILNIQYF. In DNA, the CDR3 is TGCGCCAGCAGTCCCCCGGAGGCAATTTTAAACATTCAGTACTTC.

V is TRBV4-1 and J is TRBJ2-1; the D gene is possibly TRBD2 (5 bases). CDR3 length equals 17 residues. Germline V gene lookup returns CDR1 MGHRA and CDR2 YSYEKL. V gave up 0 bases and J gave up 0 bases, with 12 bases separating them. CDR3 nucleotide sequence: TGCGCCAGCAGCCAAGATGTATCGGGAAGCTCCTACAATGAGCAGTTCTTC. It codes for CASSQDVSGSSYNEQFF.

The chain is built from TRBV7-2 and TRBJ2-1, with 7 bases matching TRBD1. Germline lookup yields CDR1 SGHTA and CDR2 FQGNSA. The CDR3 is 16 amino acids. With V trimmed by 5 bases and J by 4 bases, 11 bases remained unmatched. Here the CDR3 DNA reads TGTGCCAGCAGCGATTCCGGGACAGTTCCATACAATGAGCAGTTCTTC. Amino acid sequence: CASSDSGTVPYNEQFF.

This clonotype showed up many times. V and J are TRBV10-3 and TRBJ2-7; 11 bases are shared with TRBD2. CDR3 length equals 15 residues. Germline values: CDR1 ENHRY, CDR2 SYGVKD. Unmatched junction bases numbered 3, after V lost 3 bases and J lost 2 bases. The CDR3 here is CAISDLAGGTYEQYF. The CDR3 bases are TGTGCCATCAGTGATCTAGCGGGGGGAACCTACGAGCAGTACTTC.

J is TRBJ2-5 and V is TRBV6-7, with 8 bases lining up with TRBD2. TRBV6-7 is an open reading frame, and its role is uncertain. CDR3 size: 13 residues. V shed 5 bases and J 5 bases; nucleotides not matched to a gene: 4. CDR3: CASSKGLVETQYF. The CDR3 DNA reads as TGTGCCAGCAGTAAGGGACTAGTGGAGACCCAGTACTTC.

In the case of this clonotype: A much larger clone differs by one base, so this may be a read error. This chain links TRBV28 with TRBJ1-1; a possible D gene is TRBD1 (6 bases). CDR1 is MDHEN and CDR2 is SYDVKM in the germline V gene. The CDR3 runs to 13 residues. The DNA of the CDR3 is TGTGCCAGCAGTTTATCAGGGGAGGCTGAAGATTTCTTT. Protein: CASSLSGEAEDFF.

This clonotype was seen repeatedly, ten times or more. The chain uses TRBV28 and TRBJ1-5, with a possible D match to TRBD1 (5 bases). CDR3 size: 14 residues. Trimming took off 1 base at V and 7 bases at J, with 11 bases between the two ends. Germline CDR1 MDHEN, CDR2 SYDVKM. The CDR3 coding sequence is TGTGCCAGCAGTTTATCAGGATACAGGCAGCCCCAGCATTTT. It encodes CASSLSGYRQPQHF.

A word on this clonotype: The conserved phenylalanine or tryptophan is not found at the CDR3 terminus, so this likely reflects a read error. This rearrangement joins TRBV12-3 or TRBV12-4 to TRBJ2-1, with a tentative D call TRBD1 (6 bases). With 5 bases removed from V and 0 bases from J, the gap between germline ends came to 11 bases. This CDR3 comprises 15 residues. In nucleotides, the CDR3 is TGTGCCAGCAGTCCCCAGGGGATCTCCTACAATGAGCAGTTCTTA. Translated, it gives CASSPQGISYNEQFL.

The sample holds a few counts of this clonotype. This chain joins TRBV24-1 and TRBJ2-2; D not certain. Trimming shortened V by 10 bases and J by 0 bases, and 5 bases separated the two germline ends. The CDR3 runs to 12 residues. CDR1 and CDR2 from the germline V gene are KGHDR and SFDVKD. DNA of the CDR3: TGTGCCACGGGTTCGAACACCGGGGAGCTGTTTTTT. Encoded protein: CATGSNTGELFF.

Ten or more counts support this clonotype. J is TRBJ1-5 and V is TRBV4-2; 7 nucleotides agree with TRBD1. The CDR3 loop spans 18 amino acids. From germline, CDR1 is LGHNA and CDR2 YNFKEQ. Trimming cost V 3 bases and J 4 bases; bases outside gene matches: 15. CDR3: CASSQGTATAERNQPQHF. CDR3 bases: TGTGCCAGCAGCCAGGGGACAGCAACGGCTGAACGGAATCAGCCCCAGCATTTT.